This entry is about one TCR beta chain. Antigen specificity is unknown. Germline V gene lookup returns CDR1 SQVTM and CDR2 ANQGSEA. J lost 8 bases, V lost 3 bases, and 8 bases had no gene match. This CDR3 has 14 amino acids. This entry comes from a study of T cell responses to AZD1222 COVID-19 vaccine. Libraries were prepared by immunoSEQ multiplex PCR; TCRdb keeps only in-frame clonotypes and omits some of them. The profile shows approximately 150,000 clones, 70% to 90% of them singletons. Study outcomes and limitations: White British donors predominated, females outnumbered males, and clonal diversity was possibly underestimated. Unmutated variant regions are reportedly targeted by nearly half of spike-specific TCRs. Spike-specific TCR breadth and depth rose after two AZD1222 doses.

Sequenced here: peripheral blood, sampled 28 days after the second dose of the MenACWY control vaccine. J is TRBJ1-3 and V is TRBV29-1, with TRBD1 matching 9 bases. The TCR originated in an adult who received the MenACWY meningococcal vaccine as a control. For the CDR3, the DNA is TGCAGCGTTGAGGCACCGGGACAGGGATACACCATATATTTT. Residues: CSVEAPGQGYTIYF.